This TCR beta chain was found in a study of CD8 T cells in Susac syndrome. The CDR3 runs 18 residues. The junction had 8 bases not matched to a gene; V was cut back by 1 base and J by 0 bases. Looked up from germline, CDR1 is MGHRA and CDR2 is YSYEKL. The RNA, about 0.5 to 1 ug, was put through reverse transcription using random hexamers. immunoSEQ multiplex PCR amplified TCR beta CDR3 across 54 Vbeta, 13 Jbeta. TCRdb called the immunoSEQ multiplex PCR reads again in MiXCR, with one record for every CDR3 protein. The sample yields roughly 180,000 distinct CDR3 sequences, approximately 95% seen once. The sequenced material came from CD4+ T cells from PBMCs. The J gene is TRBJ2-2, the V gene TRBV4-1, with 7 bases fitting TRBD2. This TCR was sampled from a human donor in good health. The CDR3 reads CASSQARDYTPNTGELFF. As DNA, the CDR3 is TGCGCCAGCAGCCAAGCCCGGGACTACACACCGAACACCGGGGAGCTGTTTTTT.